Each of the 8 T cell receptor beta chains below was sequenced from the same sample in a study of beta chain features in type 1 diabetes (dated by TCRdb to 2016 to 2019). The library relied on the immunoSEQ multiplex PCR assay. The entire amount of isolated RNA was reverse transcribed using the High Capacity cDNA Reverse Transcription Kit, so the sequenced TCRB transcripts were expressed ones. TCRdb holds this immuneACCESS table with in-frame rearrangements only. Some clones are missing; in checked studies, unresolved V genes explain under half, and the rest has no known cause. For this sample the table gives about 260,000 clones, of which 68% were detected only once. 0.053% of the sample is taken by the ten largest. Sequencing input: naive CD4+ T cells from blood. The sample's cell subset or site label is to be understood as: true naive CD4+ T cells. The receptors originated from a man aged 30-40 years in good health.

The genes are TRBV10-3 and TRBJ2-7; unclear D gene. The ends were cut back, 4 bases at V and 4 bases at J, with 11 bases in the middle. Germline lookup yields CDR1 ENHRY and CDR2 SYGVKD. The CDR3 has 13 amino acids. CDR3 in DNA: TGTGCCATCAGTGGGGTGGACCTGTACGAGCAGTACTTC. Translated: CAISGVDLYEQYF.

This chain connects TRBV27 to TRBJ2-1; D perhaps matches TRBD2 (6 bases). The CDR3 is 14 residues long. V gave up 6 bases and J gave up 4 bases, with 13 bases separating them. Germline V CDR1 and CDR2: MNHEY, SMNVEV (reference sequence). As DNA, the CDR3 is TGTGCCAGCAGCGGTGGGAGGTTATACAATGAGCAGTTCTTC. It is translated as CASSGGRLYNEQFF.

The gene calls are TRBV30 and TRBJ2-1; no clear D gene. Germline assignment: CDR1 GTSNPN and CDR2 SVGIG (reference sequence). V dropped 0 bases and J dropped 14 bases, with 11 bases sitting between them. The CDR3 length is 11 residues. This CDR3 is CAWSVMGLEFF. The CDR3 coding sequence is TGTGCCTGGAGTGTTATGGGATTAGAGTTCTTC.

The rearrangement uses TRBV4-1 and TRBJ2-2; tentatively, D is TRBD2 (5 bases). Germline CDR1 MGHRA, CDR2 YSYEKL. V was pared by 0 bases and J by 2 bases, with 10 bases between. The CDR3 covers 16 residues. CDR3: CASSQDKSGNTGELFF. CDR3 coding DNA: TGCGCCAGCAGCCAAGATAAAAGCGGAAACACCGGGGAGCTGTTTTTT.

J is TRBJ1-1 and V is TRBV29-1; D unresolved. Deletions cut 6 bases from V and 2 bases from J, with 7 bases between. This CDR3 region has 11 residues. In germline, CDR1 is SQVTM, CDR2 ANQGSEA. This CDR3 reads CSVISNTEAFF. CDR3 nucleotides: TGCAGCGTCATATCCAACACTGAAGCTTTCTTT.

This clone was observed a handful of times. The rearrangement joins TRBV28 to TRBJ1-5, with no clear D. The germline V gene has CDR1 MDHEN and CDR2 SYDVKM. V lost 5 bases and J lost 3, with 14 bases in between. The CDR3 is made up of 15 amino acids. The DNA of the CDR3 is TGTGCCAGCAGTCGCACAGTCTACAACAATCAGCCCCAGCATTTT. Translating gives CASSRTVYNNQPQHF.

This chain links TRBV4-3 with TRBJ2-3; D remains unclear. Germline V gene data show CDR1 as LGHNA and CDR2 as YSLEER. The CDR3 contains 13 residues. Trimming cost V 5 bases and J 4 bases, with 10 bases left between them. The CDR3 DNA reads as TGCGCCAGCAGCGGTAGGGTGGCAGATACGCAGTATTTT. It specifies CASSGRVADTQYF.

V usage is TRBV5-1 and J usage is TRBJ2-5; 9 bases are shared with TRBD1. The germline V gene has CDR1 SGHRS and CDR2 YFSETQ. The CDR3 is 16 residues long. V shed 1 base and J 5 bases; nucleotides not matched to a gene: 9. The CDR3 loop is CASSLTGGSSWETQYF. The CDR3 DNA sequence: TGCGCCAGCAGCTTGACAGGGGGCTCATCCTGGGAGACCCAGTACTTC.